This T cell receptor (beta chain) was recovered during a study of T cell responses to AZD1222 COVID-19 vaccine. This CDR3 comprises 15 residues. Germline loops: CDR1 MDHEN, CDR2 SYDVKM. The J segment lost 4 bases and the V segment lost 5 bases, leaving 7 bases of the junction unmatched. Method: immunoSEQ multiplex PCR; TCRdb's copy keeps in-frame clones and lacks some. In the table there are roughly 100,000 clones, 90% of which are singletons. The sequence was obtained from an adult in good health. The source was peripheral blood, collected on day 0 of AZD1222 vaccination. The chain is built from TRBV28 and TRBJ1-4, with TRBD1 matching over 7 bases. As DNA, the CDR3 is TGTGCCAGCAGTGCGGGGGACAGAGATAATGAAAAACTGTTTTTT. Amino acid sequence: CASSAGDRDNEKLFF. The variable domain in full, completed from reference TRBV28 and TRBJ1-4, reads DVKVTQSSRYLVKRTGEKVFLECVQDMDHENMFWYRQDPGLGLRLIYFSYDVKMKEKGDIPEGYSVSREKKERFSLILESASTNQTSMYLCASSAGDRDNEKLFFGSGTQLSVL.